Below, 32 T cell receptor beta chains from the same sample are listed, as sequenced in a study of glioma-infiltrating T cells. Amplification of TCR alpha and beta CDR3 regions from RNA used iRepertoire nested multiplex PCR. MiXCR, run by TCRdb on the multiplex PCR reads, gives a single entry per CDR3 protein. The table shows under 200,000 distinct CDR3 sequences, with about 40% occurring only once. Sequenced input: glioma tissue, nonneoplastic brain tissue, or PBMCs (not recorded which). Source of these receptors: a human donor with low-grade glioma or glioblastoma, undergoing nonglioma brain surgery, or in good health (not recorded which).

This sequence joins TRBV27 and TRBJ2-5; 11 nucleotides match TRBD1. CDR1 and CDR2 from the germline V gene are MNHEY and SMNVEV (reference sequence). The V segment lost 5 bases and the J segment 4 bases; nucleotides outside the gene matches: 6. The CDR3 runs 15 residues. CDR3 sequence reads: CASSKGQGARETQYF. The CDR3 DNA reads TGTGCCAGCAGTAAAGGACAGGGGGCTCGAGAGACCCAGTACTTC.

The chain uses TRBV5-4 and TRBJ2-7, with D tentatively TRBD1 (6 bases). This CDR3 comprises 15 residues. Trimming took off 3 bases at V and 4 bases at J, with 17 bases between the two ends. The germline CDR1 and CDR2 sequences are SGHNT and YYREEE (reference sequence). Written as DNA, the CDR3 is TGTGCCAGCAGCTCTAAACAGGACAGAGTATACGAGCAGTACTTC. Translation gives CASSSKQDRVYEQYF.

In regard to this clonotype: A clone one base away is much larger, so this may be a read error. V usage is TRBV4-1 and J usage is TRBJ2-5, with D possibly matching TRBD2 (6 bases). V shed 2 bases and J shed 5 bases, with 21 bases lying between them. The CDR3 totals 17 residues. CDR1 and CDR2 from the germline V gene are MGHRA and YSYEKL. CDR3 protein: CASSQSPSVRAGETQYF. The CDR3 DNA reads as TGCGCCAGCAGCCAAAGTCCTAGCGTGAGGGCCGGGGAGACCCAGTACTTC.

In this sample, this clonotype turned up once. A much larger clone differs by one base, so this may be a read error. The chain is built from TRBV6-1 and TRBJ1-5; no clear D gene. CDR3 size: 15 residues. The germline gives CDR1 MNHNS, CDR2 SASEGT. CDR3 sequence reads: CAISPSTRNNQPQHF. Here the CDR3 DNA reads TGTGCCATCAGTCCTTCCACGAGGAACAATCAGCCCCAGCATTTT.

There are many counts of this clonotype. CDR3 DNA: TGTGCCAGCAGTTACGGGACCTCCTACGAGCAGTACTTC. It encodes CASSYGTSYEQYF. The chain links TRBV6-6 to TRBJ2-7; the D call may be TRBD1 or TRBD2 (5 bases each). V gave up 2 bases and J gave up 0 bases, with 5 bases separating them. Per germline, CDR1 MNHNY and CDR2 SVGAGI (reference sequence). This CDR3 has 13 residues.

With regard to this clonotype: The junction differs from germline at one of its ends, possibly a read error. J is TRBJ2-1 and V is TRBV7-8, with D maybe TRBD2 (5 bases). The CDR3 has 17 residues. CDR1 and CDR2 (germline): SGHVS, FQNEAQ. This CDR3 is CASSLASLAYSYNEEFF. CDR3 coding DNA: TGTGCCAGCAGCTTAGCCTCCCTAGCCTACTCCTACAATGAGGAGTTCTTC.

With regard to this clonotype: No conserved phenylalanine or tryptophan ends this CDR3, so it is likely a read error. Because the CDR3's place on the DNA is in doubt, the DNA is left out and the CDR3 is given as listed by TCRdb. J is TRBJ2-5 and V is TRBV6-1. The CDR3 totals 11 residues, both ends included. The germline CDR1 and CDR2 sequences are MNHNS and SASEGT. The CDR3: CASSNVWIKYL.

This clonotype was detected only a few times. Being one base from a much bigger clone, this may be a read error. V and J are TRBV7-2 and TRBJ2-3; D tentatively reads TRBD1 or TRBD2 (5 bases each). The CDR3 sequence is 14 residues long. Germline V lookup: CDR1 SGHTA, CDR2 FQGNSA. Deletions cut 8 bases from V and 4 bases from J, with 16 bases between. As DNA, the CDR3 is TGTGCCAGCGCCCGGACGAGGGGCCCAGATACGCAGTATTTT. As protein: CASARTRGPDTQYF. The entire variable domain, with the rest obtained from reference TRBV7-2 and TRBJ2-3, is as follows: GAGVSQSPSNKVTEKGKDVELRCDPISGHTALYWYRQSLGQGLEFLIYFQGNSAPDKSGLPSDRFSAERTGGSVSTLTIQRTQQEDSAVYLCASARTRGPDTQYFGPGTRLTVL.

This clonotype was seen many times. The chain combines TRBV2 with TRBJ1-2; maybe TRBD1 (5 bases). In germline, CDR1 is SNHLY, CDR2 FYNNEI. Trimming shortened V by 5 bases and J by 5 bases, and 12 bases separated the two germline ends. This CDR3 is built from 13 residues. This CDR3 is CASSRSRDYGYTF. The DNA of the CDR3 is TGTGCCAGCAGTCGCAGCAGGGATTATGGCTACACCTTC.

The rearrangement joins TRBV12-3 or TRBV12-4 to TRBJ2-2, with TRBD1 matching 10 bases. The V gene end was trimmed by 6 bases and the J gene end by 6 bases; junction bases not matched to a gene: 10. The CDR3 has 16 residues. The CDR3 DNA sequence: TGTGCCAGCAGATCCCGACAGGGGGCATCGGCCGGGGAGCTGTTTTTT. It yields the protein CASRSRQGASAGELFF.

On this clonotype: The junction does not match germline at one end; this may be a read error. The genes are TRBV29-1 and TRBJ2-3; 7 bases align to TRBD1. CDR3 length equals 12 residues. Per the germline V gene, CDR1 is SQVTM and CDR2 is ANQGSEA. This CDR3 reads CSATGVKDKQYF. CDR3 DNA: TGCAGCGCTACAGGGGTTAAAGATAAGCAGTATTTT.

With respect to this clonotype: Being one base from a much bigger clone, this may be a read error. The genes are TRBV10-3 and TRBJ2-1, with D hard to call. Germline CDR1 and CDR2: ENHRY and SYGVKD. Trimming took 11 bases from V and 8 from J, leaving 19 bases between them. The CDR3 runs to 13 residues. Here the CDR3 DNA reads TGTGCCGTCTCGGTAACCAGGTGGCATGAGCAGTTCTTC. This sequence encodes CAVSVTRWHEQFF.

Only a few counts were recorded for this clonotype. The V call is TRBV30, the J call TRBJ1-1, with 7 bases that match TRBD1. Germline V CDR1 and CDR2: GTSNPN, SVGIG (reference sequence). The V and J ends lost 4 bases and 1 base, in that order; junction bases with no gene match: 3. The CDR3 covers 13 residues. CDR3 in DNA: TGTGCCTGGAATAACAGGGGGAACACTGAAGCTTTCTTT. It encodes CAWNNRGNTEAFF.

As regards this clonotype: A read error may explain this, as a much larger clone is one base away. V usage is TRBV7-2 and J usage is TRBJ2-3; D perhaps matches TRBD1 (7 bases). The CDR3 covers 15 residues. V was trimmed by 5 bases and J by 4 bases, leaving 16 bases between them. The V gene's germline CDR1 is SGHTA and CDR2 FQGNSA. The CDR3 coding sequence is TGTGCCAGCAGCAATCAGGGGGAGGCTCCAGATACGCAGTATTTT. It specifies CASSNQGEAPDTQYF.

This CDR3 is CASSLDGGTGELFF. CDR3 in DNA: TGCGCCAGCAGCCTGGACGGGGGGACCGGGGAGCTGTTTTTT. The chain uses TRBV5-1 and TRBJ2-2; 7 nucleotides match TRBD2. This CDR3 is 14 amino acids long. V was pared by 4 bases and J by 5 bases, with 5 bases of the junction left unmatched. From germline, CDR1 is SGHRS and CDR2 YFSETQ.

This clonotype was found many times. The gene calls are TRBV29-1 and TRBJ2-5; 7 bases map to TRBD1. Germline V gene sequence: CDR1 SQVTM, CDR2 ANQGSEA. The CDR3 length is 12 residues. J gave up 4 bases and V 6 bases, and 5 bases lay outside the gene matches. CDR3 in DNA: TGCAGCGTGAGACAGGGTGGAGAGACCCAGTACTTC. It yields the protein CSVRQGGETQYF.

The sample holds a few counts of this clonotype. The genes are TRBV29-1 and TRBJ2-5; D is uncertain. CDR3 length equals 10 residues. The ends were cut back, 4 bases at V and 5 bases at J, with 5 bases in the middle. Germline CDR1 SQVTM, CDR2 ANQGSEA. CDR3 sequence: CSVGVETQYF. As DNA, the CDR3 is TGCAGCGTTGGTGTGGAGACCCAGTACTTC.

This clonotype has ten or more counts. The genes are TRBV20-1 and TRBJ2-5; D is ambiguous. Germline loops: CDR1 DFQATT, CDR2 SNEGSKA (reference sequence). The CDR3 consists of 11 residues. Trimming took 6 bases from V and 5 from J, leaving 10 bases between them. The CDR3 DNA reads TGCAGTGCGGACCTCTCCGAGACCCAGTACTTC. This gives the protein CSADLSETQYF.

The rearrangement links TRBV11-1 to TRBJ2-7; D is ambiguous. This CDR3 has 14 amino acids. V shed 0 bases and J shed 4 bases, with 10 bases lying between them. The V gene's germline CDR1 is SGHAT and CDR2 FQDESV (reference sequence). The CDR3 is CASSLASSCYEQYF. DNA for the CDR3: TGTGCCAGCAGCTTAGCGAGCAGCTGTTACGAGCAGTACTTC.

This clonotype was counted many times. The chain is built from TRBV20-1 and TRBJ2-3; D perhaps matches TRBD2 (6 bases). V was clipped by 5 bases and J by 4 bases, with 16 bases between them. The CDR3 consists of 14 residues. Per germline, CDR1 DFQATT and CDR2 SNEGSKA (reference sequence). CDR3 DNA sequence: TGCAGTGCTGGGCCCCCTAGCGATCCAGATACGCAGTATTTT. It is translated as CSAGPPSDPDTQYF.

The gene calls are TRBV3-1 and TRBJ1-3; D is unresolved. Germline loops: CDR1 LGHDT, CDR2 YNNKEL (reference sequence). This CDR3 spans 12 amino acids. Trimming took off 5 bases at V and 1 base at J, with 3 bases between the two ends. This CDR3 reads CASSVSGNTIYF. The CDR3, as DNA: TGTGCCAGCAGCGTGTCTGGAAACACCATATATTTT.

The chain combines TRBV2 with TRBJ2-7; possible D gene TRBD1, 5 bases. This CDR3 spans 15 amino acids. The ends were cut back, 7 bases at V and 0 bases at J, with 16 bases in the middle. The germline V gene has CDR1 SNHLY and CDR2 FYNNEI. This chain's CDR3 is CASKGPTLNSYEQYF. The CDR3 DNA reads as TGTGCCAGCAAGGGGCCCACCTTGAACTCCTACGAGCAGTACTTC.

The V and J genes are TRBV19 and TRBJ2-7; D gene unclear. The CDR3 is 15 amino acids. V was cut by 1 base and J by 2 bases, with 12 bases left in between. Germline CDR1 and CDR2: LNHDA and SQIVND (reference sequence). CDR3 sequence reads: CASSIVGLPTYEQYF. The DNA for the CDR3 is TGTGCCAGTAGTATAGTGGGCCTACCAACCTACGAGCAGTACTTC.

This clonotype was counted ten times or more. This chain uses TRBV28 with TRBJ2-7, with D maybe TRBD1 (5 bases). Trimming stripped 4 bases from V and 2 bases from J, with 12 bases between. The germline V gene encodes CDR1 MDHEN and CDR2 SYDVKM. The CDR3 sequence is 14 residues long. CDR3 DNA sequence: TGTGCCAGCAGTTCTATAGGGGTCACCTACGAGCAGTACTTC. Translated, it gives CASSSIGVTYEQYF.

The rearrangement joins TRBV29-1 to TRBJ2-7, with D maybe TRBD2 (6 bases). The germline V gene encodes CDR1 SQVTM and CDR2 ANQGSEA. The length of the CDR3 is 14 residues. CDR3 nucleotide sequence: TGCAGAGTTAATTTGGCTAGCGACTCCTACGAGCAGTACTTC. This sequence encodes CRVNLASDSYEQYF.

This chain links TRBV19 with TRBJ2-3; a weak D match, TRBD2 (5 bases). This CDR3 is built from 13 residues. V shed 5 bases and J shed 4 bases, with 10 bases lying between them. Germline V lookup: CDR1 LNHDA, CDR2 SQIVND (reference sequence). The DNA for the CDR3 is TGTGCCAGTAGTGCTGGACTGCCAGATACGCAGTATTTT. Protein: CASSAGLPDTQYF. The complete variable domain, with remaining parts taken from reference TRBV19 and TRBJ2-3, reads DGGITQSPKYLFRKEGQNVTLSCEQNLNHDAMYWYRQDPGQGLRLIYYSQIVNDFQKGDIAEGYSVSREKKESFPLTVTSAQKNPTAFYLCASSAGLPDTQYFGPGTRLTVL.

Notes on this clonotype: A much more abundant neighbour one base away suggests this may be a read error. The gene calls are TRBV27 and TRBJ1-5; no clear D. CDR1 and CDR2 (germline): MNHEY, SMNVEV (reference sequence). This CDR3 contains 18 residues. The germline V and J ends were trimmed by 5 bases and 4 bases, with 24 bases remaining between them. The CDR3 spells CASSPYPRAGNMNQPQHF. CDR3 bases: TGTGCCAGCAGTCCATACCCTCGGGCAGGTAATATGAATCAGCCCCAGCATTTT.

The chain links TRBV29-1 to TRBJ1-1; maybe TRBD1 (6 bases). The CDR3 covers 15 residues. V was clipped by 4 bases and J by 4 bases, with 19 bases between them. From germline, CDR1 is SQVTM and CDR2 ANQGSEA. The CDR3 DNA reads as TGCAGCGTTGGGGCAGGGGCCGCGGTATTCACTGAAGCTTTCTTT. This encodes CSVGAGAAVFTEAFF.

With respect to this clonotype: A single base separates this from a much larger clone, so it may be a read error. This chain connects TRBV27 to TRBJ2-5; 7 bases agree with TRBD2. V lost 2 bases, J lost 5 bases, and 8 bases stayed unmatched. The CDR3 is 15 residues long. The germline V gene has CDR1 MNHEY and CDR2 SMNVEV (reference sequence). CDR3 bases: TGTGCCAGCAGTTTAACCGGGACTATGGGTGAGACCCAGTACTTC. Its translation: CASSLTGTMGETQYF.

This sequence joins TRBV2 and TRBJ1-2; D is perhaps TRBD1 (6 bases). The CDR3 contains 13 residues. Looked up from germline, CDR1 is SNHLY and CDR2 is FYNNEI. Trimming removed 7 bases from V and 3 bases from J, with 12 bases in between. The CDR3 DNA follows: TGTGCCAGCACCCCGGGACAAGACTATGGCTACACCTTC. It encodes CASTPGQDYGYTF.

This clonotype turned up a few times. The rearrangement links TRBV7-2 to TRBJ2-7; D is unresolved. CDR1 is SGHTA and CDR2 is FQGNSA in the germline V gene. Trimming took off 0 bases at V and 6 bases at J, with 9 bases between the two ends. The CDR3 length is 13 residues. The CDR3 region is CASSLASSREQYF. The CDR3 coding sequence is TGTGCCAGCAGCTTAGCTAGTTCCCGCGAGCAGTACTTC.

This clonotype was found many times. The CDR3 DNA sequence: TGTGCCAGCAGCCCCCCGACAAGGGTGGACGAGCAGTACTTC. Residues: CASSPPTRVDEQYF. This chain uses TRBV5-4 with TRBJ2-7; no definite D call. With 4 bases removed from V and 5 bases from J, the gap between germline ends came to 16 bases. The CDR3 is 14 amino acids. Germline values: CDR1 SGHNT, CDR2 YYREEE (reference sequence).